What follows are 18 T cell receptor delta chains derived from one specimen sequenced in a study of gamma-delta T cells after stem cell transplantation. TCRdb reran clone calling via CATT on the RT-PCR reads. The table records 1,400 to 1,500 delta-chain clones, around 13% of them present only once. Specimen: gamma-delta T cells. These receptor sequences come from a human donor. It is not recorded whose cells these are; they may come from a transplant donor.

This clone was observed a few times. The TCRdb protein, from a much larger clone, departs from this DNA's translation at residue 4, likely by read error; the protein shown derives from the DNA. CDR3 region: CACGTVRGIRTTDKLIF. CDR3 sequence (DNA): TGTGCCTGTGGCACCGTGCGCGGGATACGAACGACCGATAAACTCATCTTT. The chain couples TRDV2 to TRDJ1, with 8 bases fitting TRDD3. CDR1 GEAIGNYY and CDR2 EKD come from the germline V gene. CDR3 size: 17 residues.

With regard to this clone: The TCRdb record carries a much larger clone's protein, which differs from this DNA's translation at residue 12; a read error is the likely cause, and the protein listed here is the DNA translation. V usage is TRDV2 and J usage is TRDJ1, with TRDD3 matching 13 bases. The V gene's germline CDR1 is GEAIGNYY and CDR2 EKD. Losses at the gene ends were 3 bases for V and 1 base for J; bases not matched to a gene: 7. The CDR3 is 17 residues long. The chain's CDR3 is CACDDLLGDTGTDKLIF. The CDR3 coding sequence is TGTGCCTGTGACGACTTACTGGGGGATACGGGCACCGATAAACTCATCTTT.

This clone was detected only a few times. A far more abundant clone sits one base away, making this likely a read error. Within the sample, other DNA sequences also encode this same CDR3. The V call is TRDV2, the J call TRDJ1, with 11 bases fitting TRDD3. Germline V gene data show CDR1 as GEAIGNYY and CDR2 as EKD. This CDR3 region has 15 residues. The CDR3 spells CACDTLGDTSGKLIF. CDR3 DNA: TGTGCCTGCGACACGCTGGGGGATACATCAGGGAAACTCATCTTT.

This clone counts as large. The chain links TRDV2 to TRDJ1; perhaps TRDD3 as D (5 bases). V gave up 0 bases and J gave up 0 bases, with 25 bases separating them. The CDR3 is made up of 20 amino acids. From germline, CDR1 is GEAIGNYY and CDR2 EKD. The CDR3 spells CACDTLRGVRHITYTDKLIF. CDR3 coding DNA: TGTGCCTGTGACACCCTTAGGGGGGTACGACATATTACGTACACCGATAAACTCATCTTT.

This clone was observed a few times. V is TRDV2 and J is TRDJ1, with 13 bases aligning to TRDD3. The CDR3 extends over 17 amino acids. Looked up from germline, CDR1 is GEAIGNYY and CDR2 is EKD. The trim removed 3 bases at V and 8 bases at J, leaving 14 bases unmatched. The CDR3: CACDPVLGDTDMGKLIF. For the CDR3, the DNA is TGTGCCTGTGACCCGGTACTGGGGGATACGGATATGGGGAAACTCATCTTT.

With regard to this clone: It differs at one base from a far larger clone, so likely a read error. Other DNA sequences within the sample encode an identical CDR3. The V gene is TRDV2, the J gene TRDJ1; 8 positions agree with TRDD3. The CDR3 totals 20 residues. V shed 0 bases and J 0 bases; nucleotides not matched to a gene: 17. Germline values: CDR1 GEAIGNYY, CDR2 EKD. The chain's CDR3 is CACDTVEMGDPNLNTDKLIF. In DNA, the CDR3 is TGTGCCTGTGACACCGTTGAGATGGGGGATCCAAACTTGAACACCGATAAACTCATCTTT.

With regard to this clone: The TCRdb record carries a much larger clone's protein, which differs from this DNA's translation at residue 10; a read error is the likely cause, and the protein listed here is the DNA translation. V is TRDV2 and J is TRDJ1; TRDD3 aligns across 7 bases. CDR1 and CDR2 (germline): GEAIGNYY, EKD. The CDR3 contains 18 residues. Trimming removed 0 bases from V and 3 bases from J; junction bases left unmatched: 15. The CDR3: CACDTLGASVGYSDKLIF. CDR3 in DNA: TGTGCCTGTGACACCTTAGGGGCTTCTGTGGGATACTCCGATAAACTCATCTTT.

Note on this clone: This likely came from a read error, as a far larger clone is one base away. The chain carries TRDV2 and TRDJ1; 13 nucleotides match TRDD3. This CDR3 is 23 amino acids long. From germline, CDR1 is GEAIGNYY and CDR2 EKD. V lost 0 bases and J lost 0; bases outside the gene matches: 21. The CDR3 spells CACDTLVPPLLGDTLQYTDKLIF. CDR3 DNA: TGTGCCTGTGACACCCTCGTGCCCCCCTTACTGGGGGATACGCTTCAGTACACCGATAAACTCATCTTT.

In its sample, this clone ranks as medium-sized. The CDR3 protein is CACDTILTGAVGAPKLIF. CDR3 nucleotides: TGTGCCTGTGACACGATCCTAACGGGTGCTGTGGGGGCCCCGAAACTCATCTTT. The chain carries TRDV2 and TRDJ1, with TRDD3 as a possible D gene (6 bases). V gave up 1 base and J gave up 8 bases, with 28 bases separating them. CDR1 and CDR2 (germline): GEAIGNYY, EKD. There are 18 residues in the CDR3.

Concerning this clone: The protein TCRdb gives is from a much larger clone and does not agree with this DNA's translation at residue 8, likely a read error; the protein shown here comes from the DNA. The CDR3 DNA is TGTGCCTGTGACTTGATGTCGGTGGGGCTGGGGGATACATCCACCGATAAACTCATCTTT. It codes for CACDLMSVGLGDTSTDKLIF. The rearrangement links TRDV2 to TRDJ1, with 11 bases lining up with TRDD3. CDR1 and CDR2 from the germline V gene are GEAIGNYY and EKD. With V trimmed by 3 bases and J by 1 base, 18 bases remained unmatched. This CDR3 is built from 20 residues.

This clone was seen only a few times. The chain uses TRDV2 and TRDJ1, with TRDD3 identical over 11 bases. The CDR3 sequence is 17 residues long. The germline CDR1 and CDR2 sequences are GEAIGNYY and EKD. With 3 bases clipped from V and 0 bases from J, the junction kept 8 bases outside the gene matches. Here the CDR3 DNA reads TGTGCCTGTGACGTACTGGGGGATAAGTATAACACCGATAAACTCATCTTT. Translation gives CACDVLGDKYNTDKLIF.

In regard to this clone: A far larger clone is just one base off, so this is likely a read error. The V and J genes are TRDV2 and TRDJ1, with 9 bases matching TRDD2. The CDR3 is 18 amino acids. Unmatched junction bases numbered 11, after V lost 0 bases and J lost 1 base. CDR1 is GEAIGNYY, CDR2 EKD, per germline. The CDR3 DNA sequence: TGTGCCTGTGACACCATCCTTCCTACGGGGAAAGGCACCGATAAACTCATCTTT. As protein: CACDTILPTGKGTDKLIF.

As concerns this clone: This sequence is one base from a far larger clone and is likely a read error. Within the sample, other DNA sequences also encode this same CDR3. The chain has TRDV2 and TRDJ1; D is possibly TRDD3 (6 bases). Germline CDR1 and CDR2: GEAIGNYY and EKD. The CDR3 loop spans 20 amino acids. Trimming took off 2 bases at V and 0 bases at J, with 27 bases between the two ends. The CDR3 here is CACDKVLGTPRPADTDKLIF. The CDR3, as DNA: TGTGCCTGTGACAAGGTCCTGGGGACCCCCCGGCCTGCTGACACCGATAAACTCATCTTT.

With regard to this clone: This likely traces to a read error, being one base from a far larger clone. The chain has TRDV2 and TRDJ1, with 10 bases fitting TRDD3. Losses at the gene ends were 1 base for V and 1 base for J; bases not matched to a gene: 26. Germline V lookup: CDR1 GEAIGNYY, CDR2 EKD. The CDR3 length is 23 residues. The CDR3 region has the DNA TGTGCCTGTGACACGGTGGGAACTTCCCAAAAAAACATTACTGGGGGATCCACCGATAAACTCATCTTT. Translating it yields CACDTVGTSQKNITGGSTDKLIF.

Note on this clone: TCRdb assigns this DNA the protein of a much larger clone, which departs from its translation at residue 10; this likely reflects a read error, and the protein shown comes from translating the DNA. The chain links TRDV2 to TRDJ1; D is possibly TRDD3 (5 bases). This CDR3 is built from 17 residues. V was trimmed by 0 bases and J by 0 bases, leaving 16 bases between them. The germline V gene encodes CDR1 GEAIGNYY and CDR2 EKD. CDR3 DNA: TGTGCCTGTGACACCCTTACCCATGGGATCAACACCGATAAACTCATCTTT. It translates to CACDTLTHGINTDKLIF.

In regard to this clone: Possible read error: a much larger clone is one base away. The chain combines TRDV2 with TRDJ1, with 10 nucleotides matching TRDD3. This CDR3 has 23 amino acids. Germline assignment: CDR1 GEAIGNYY and CDR2 EKD. Written as DNA, the CDR3 is TGTGCCGGTGACACCCTCGGGCCCCCCTTACGGGGGGATACGCTTCAGTACACCGATAAACTCATCTTT. Its protein is CAGDTLGPPLRGDTLQYTDKLIF.

As for this clone: One base separates it from a far larger clone, so it is likely a read error. This chain connects TRDV2 to TRDJ3; 8 bases are a match to TRDD3. Germline CDR1 and CDR2: GEAIGNYY and EKD. The CDR3 contains 23 residues. This CDR3 reads CACDTVKGLGALRSSWDPRQMFF. CDR3 nucleotide sequence: TGTGCCTGTGACACCGTTAAGGGACTGGGGGCCCTTCGCAGCTCCTGGGACCCCCGACAGATGTTTTTC.

This clone is large (0.1 to 1%) by share. The sample holds other DNA sequences that translate to the same CDR3. The chain is built from TRDV2 and TRDJ1, with 9 bases aligning to TRDD3. The junction had 17 bases not matched to a gene; V was cut back by 4 bases and J by 0 bases. CDR1 GEAIGNYY and CDR2 EKD come from the germline V gene. The CDR3 has 19 residues. The CDR3, as DNA: TGTGCCTGTGAGATTCTTACGAGGAGGGGATACGAGGACACCGATAAACTCATCTTT. This gives the protein CACEILTRRGYEDTDKLIF.